One sample yielded the 23 T cell receptor beta chains listed below, sequenced in a study of blood T cell repertoires in COVID-19. Clones were read by immunoSEQ multiplex PCR, and TCRdb kept only the in-frame ones, dropping some. Of some 240,000 clones in the sample, 80% to 95% were seen once. The sequencing input was peripheral blood. The receptors here all came from a man in his 60s with COVID-19, enrolled during active disease.

V is TRBV5-1 and J is TRBJ2-5; D unresolved. Trimming cost V 0 bases and J 5 bases, with 14 bases left between them. The CDR3 runs 15 residues. Per the germline V gene, CDR1 is SGHRS and CDR2 is YFSETQ. DNA for the CDR3: TGCGCCAGCAGCTTGGCCGGATCTGTCGGGGAGACCCAGTACTTC. It encodes CASSLAGSVGETQYF.

This clone was seen a handful of times. This chain uses TRBV30 with TRBJ2-7; D may be TRBD2 (5 bases). With 0 bases removed from V and 5 bases from J, the gap between germline ends came to 14 bases. The CDR3 consists of 14 residues. Germline V gene sequence: CDR1 GTSNPN, CDR2 SVGIG (reference sequence). As DNA, the CDR3 is TGTGCCTGGAGTGTAAACGGACTCAACCACGAGCAGTACTTC. Its protein product is CAWSVNGLNHEQYF.

V and J are TRBV19 and TRBJ1-1; 8 bases are shared with TRBD1. Trimming took 6 bases from V and 5 from J; bases not matched to a gene: 11. Germline CDR1 and CDR2: LNHDA and SQIVND (reference sequence). CDR3 length equals 15 residues. In DNA, the CDR3 is TGTGCCAGTAGCCCCATAGACAGGGGATCTACTGAAGCTTTCTTT. Protein product: CASSPIDRGSTEAFF.

V is TRBV7-9 and J is TRBJ2-2; D may be TRBD2 (6 bases). The CDR3 totals 15 residues. Germline-derived CDR1 and CDR2 are SEHNR and FQNEAQ (reference sequence). V lost 7 bases to trimming and J lost 2 bases, with 14 bases between them. CDR3 amino acids: CASNKASVNTGELFF. CDR3 sequence (DNA): TGTGCCAGCAACAAGGCTAGCGTTAACACCGGGGAGCTGTTTTTT.

This chain connects TRBV29-1 to TRBJ1-1, with D perhaps TRBD1 (6 bases). Trimming took 2 bases from V and 4 from J, leaving 11 bases between them. The germline V gene has CDR1 SQVTM and CDR2 ANQGSEA. CDR3 length: 13 residues. This CDR3 is CSVELQGPTEAFF. CDR3 nucleotides: TGCAGCGTTGAACTACAGGGACCCACTGAAGCTTTCTTT.

This chain joins TRBV13 and TRBJ1-5, with D hard to call. The CDR3 extends over 15 amino acids. Germline V lookup: CDR1 PRHDT, CDR2 FYEKMQ (reference sequence). With 0 bases removed from V and 5 bases from J, the gap between germline ends came to 11 bases. CDR3: CASSLGRGSHQPQHF. The CDR3 nucleotides read TGTGCCAGCAGCTTAGGCCGAGGGTCCCATCAGCCCCAGCATTTT.

The V call is TRBV29-1, the J call TRBJ2-4; 12 nucleotides line up with TRBD2. V gave up 6 bases and J gave up 10 bases; unmatched junction bases: 16. The CDR3 sequence is 16 residues long. CDR1 SQVTM and CDR2 ANQGSEA come from the germline V gene. CDR3 protein: CSVETSGRFPSGIQYF. The DNA for the CDR3 is TGCAGCGTCGAGACTAGCGGGAGATTTCCCTCGGGGATTCAGTACTTC.

The V call is TRBV5-1, the J call TRBJ2-6; TRBD1 matches at 11 bases. The CDR3 has 16 residues. CDR1 and CDR2 (germline): SGHRS, YFSETQ. The trim removed 4 bases at V and 2 bases at J, leaving 2 bases unmatched. In nucleotides, the CDR3 is TGCGCCAGCAGCACGGGACAGGGGGCTGGGGCCAACGTCCTGACTTTC. This gives the protein CASSTGQGAGANVLTF.

The rearrangement joins TRBV6-6 to TRBJ2-3; 7 bases agree with TRBD2. Germline values: CDR1 MNHNY, CDR2 SVGAGI (reference sequence). V trimming: 5 bases; J trimming: 0 bases; junction bases outside the gene matches: 11. This CDR3 spans 17 amino acids. The CDR3 nucleotides are TGTGCCAGCAGTCCGATGGCGGGAGCGGCTAGCACAGATACGCAGTATTTT. It encodes CASSPMAGAASTDTQYF.

The V call is TRBV20-1, the J call TRBJ2-7; perhaps TRBD1 as D (5 bases). In germline, CDR1 is DFQATT, CDR2 SNEGSKA (reference sequence). This CDR3 comprises 13 residues. The V end was cut by 3 bases, the J end by 4 bases, with 13 bases between. In nucleotides, the CDR3 is TGCAGTGCTAGTCCCAGACAGCCGTACGAGCAGTACTTC. Protein sequence: CSASPRQPYEQYF.

In the case of this clone: The sample has other DNA sequences that encode this CDR3 too. This chain joins TRBV19 and TRBJ2-7, with D maybe TRBD1 (5 bases). The CDR3 runs to 12 residues. Germline CDR1 and CDR2: LNHDA and SQIVND (reference sequence). Trimming cost V 5 bases and J 5 bases, with 10 bases left between them. The CDR3 DNA sequence: TGTGCCAGTAGTCGGCAGGGCCACGAGCAGTACTTC. This gives the protein CASSRQGHEQYF.

The chain recombines TRBV11-2 with TRBJ2-1; TRBD2 agrees at 12 bases. The J segment lost 4 bases and the V segment lost 1 base, leaving 5 bases of the junction unmatched. The germline CDR1 and CDR2 sequences are SGHAT and FQNNGV. This CDR3 has 17 amino acids. The CDR3 coding sequence is TGTGCCAGCAGCTTAGGTCGCCTAGCGGGAGGGTACAATGAGCAGTTCTTC. Its translation is CASSLGRLAGGYNEQFF.

The V and J genes are TRBV2 and TRBJ2-1, with 7 bases that match TRBD1. The CDR3 totals 16 residues. Germline lookup yields CDR1 SNHLY and CDR2 FYNNEI. V was pared by 6 bases and J by 8 bases, with 16 bases of the junction left unmatched. CDR3 in amino acids: CASRARGIRTGDEQFF. The CDR3 DNA reads TGTGCCAGCAGAGCCCGAGGTATCCGGACAGGCGATGAGCAGTTCTTC.

The J gene is TRBJ2-7, the V gene TRBV18, with D perhaps matching TRBD1 (5 bases). V dropped 0 bases and J dropped 3 bases, with 6 bases sitting between them. There are 13 residues in the CDR3. CDR1 is KGHSH, CDR2 LQKENI, per germline. The CDR3 bases are TGTGCCAGCTCACCACCTCAGGGCTACGAGCAGTACTTC. Its translation: CASSPPQGYEQYF.

The chain carries TRBV6-5 and TRBJ2-2; 11 positions agree with TRBD2. CDR3 length equals 15 residues. Trimming took 7 bases from V and 4 from J; bases not matched to a gene: 5. Per the germline V gene, CDR1 is MNHEY and CDR2 is SVGAGI. The CDR3 nucleotides are TGTGCCAGCACCCCCGGGACTAGCGGCACCGGGGAGCTGTTTTTT. Its protein product is CASTPGTSGTGELFF.

This chain uses TRBV9 with TRBJ2-3; D gene unclear. The CDR3 length is 16 residues. The germline CDR1 and CDR2 sequences are SGDLS and YYNGEE. Trimming removed 0 bases at V and 5 bases at J, with 16 bases between. DNA of the CDR3: TGTGCCAGCAGCGTAGATGAGACTCACTGGGTAGATACGCAGTATTTT. Its protein product is CASSVDETHWVDTQYF. The full variable domain, in which reference TRBV9 and TRBJ2-3 provide the parts outside the CDR3, is DSGVTQTPKHLITATGQRVTLRCSPRSGDLSVYWYQQSLDQGLQFLIQYYNGEERAKGNILERFSAQQFPDLHSELNLSSLELGDSALYFCASSVDETHWVDTQYFGPGTRLTVL.

V and J are TRBV15 and TRBJ1-2; maybe TRBD1 (5 bases). CDR1 and CDR2 from the germline V gene are LNHNV and YYDKDF (reference sequence). V was clipped by 1 base and J by 4 bases, with 10 bases between them. CDR3 length equals 14 residues. CDR3 nucleotide sequence: TGTGCCACCAGCAGAGCGCGACAGAGCTATGGCTACACCTTC. Translating gives CATSRARQSYGYTF. Based on the CDR3 plus reference TRBV15 and TRBJ1-2, the full variable domain is DAMVIQNPRYQVTQFGKPVTLSCSQTLNHNVMYWYQQKSSQAPKLLFHYYDKDFNNEADTPDNFQSRRPNTSFCFLDIRSPGLGDTAMYLCATSRARQSYGYTFGSGTRLTVV.

This chain joins TRBV28 and TRBJ1-2; D is perhaps TRBD1 (5 bases). The V end lost 8 bases, the J end lost 4 bases, and 8 bases lay between the germline ends. The CDR3 consists of 11 residues. Germline values: CDR1 MDHEN, CDR2 SYDVKM. The CDR3 sequence: CASDRGYGYTF. The CDR3 nucleotides read TGTGCCAGCGATAGGGGCTATGGCTACACCTTC.

The genes are TRBV18 and TRBJ1-1; 7 bases are shared with TRBD1. The V gene's germline CDR1 is KGHSH and CDR2 LQKENI. J was trimmed by 0 bases and V by 4 bases; bases with no gene match: 17. This CDR3 contains 19 residues. The CDR3: CASSRTGTGTAEVNTEAFF. The CDR3 DNA is TGTGCCAGCTCACGTACGGGGACCGGGACAGCGGAGGTGAACACTGAAGCTTTCTTT.

The CDR3 is CASSLPSGRDAYEQYF. Written as DNA, the CDR3 is TGTGCCAGCAGTTTACCTAGCGGGAGGGACGCCTACGAGCAGTACTTC. The chain employs TRBV28 and TRBJ2-7; 12 bases match TRBD2. The V gene end was trimmed by 2 bases and the J gene end by 2 bases; junction bases not matched to a gene: 4. The germline CDR1 and CDR2 sequences are MDHEN and SYDVKM. The CDR3 totals 16 residues.

The chain carries TRBV12-3 or TRBV12-4 and TRBJ1-1; D is ambiguous. The CDR3 length is 12 residues. V shed 5 bases and J shed 4 bases, with 8 bases lying between them. The CDR3 protein is CASSTGITEAFF. CDR3 DNA sequence: TGTGCCAGCAGTACGGGGATCACTGAAGCTTTCTTT.

This chain connects TRBV11-2 to TRBJ2-1, with 7 bases that match TRBD2. The V gene end was trimmed by 7 bases and the J gene end by 4 bases; junction bases not matched to a gene: 10. Germline CDR1 SGHAT, CDR2 FQNNGV. The CDR3 is 15 amino acids. CDR3 bases: TGTGCCAGCACGCTGTTGGCTAGCGGTTACAATGAGCAGTTCTTC. As protein: CASTLLASGYNEQFF.

This rearrangement joins TRBV19 to TRBJ1-1, with TRBD1 identical over 7 bases. In germline, CDR1 is LNHDA, CDR2 SQIVND (reference sequence). The J segment lost 3 bases and the V segment lost 3 bases, leaving 4 bases of the junction unmatched. This CDR3 region has 14 residues. CDR3 region: CASSIGRGYTEAFF. The CDR3 DNA reads as TGTGCCAGTAGTATCGGCAGGGGGTACACTGAAGCTTTCTTT.